This TCR beta chain was sequenced for a study of beta chain features in type 1 diabetes. As for the study in general: Patients and healthy donors were similar in age, gender and cell yields.

Whole-study findings and limits: The similarity of naive, central memory and Treg TCRB repertoires appeared greater among patients than among healthy donors. PCR might show a preference for shorter templates, equally across patients and controls.

This clone was recorded a few times. The target antigen is unknown. All of the isolated RNA was reverse transcribed, so expressed TCRB transcripts were sequenced. The repertoire was sequenced with immunoSEQ multiplex PCR; TCRdb's copy has only in-frame clones and lacks some. Among 350,000 to 450,000 clones listed, approximately 16% were seen once. The V end lost 5 bases, the J end lost 8 bases, and 7 bases lay between the germline ends. CDR1 and CDR2 from the germline V gene are SQVTM and ANQGSEA. The CDR3 is made up of 10 amino acids. CD4+ naive, central memory, regulatory and stem cell-like memory subsets were isolated by sorting on CD45RO/CCR7/CD25/CD127/CD95/CD27.

The chain employs TRBV29-1 and TRBJ2-1; maybe TRBD2 (5 bases). The specimen sequenced was naive CD4+ T cells from blood. This TCR came from a woman aged 18-29 years in good health. For the CDR3, the DNA is TGCAGCGTTTCGGACTATGAGCAGTTCTTC. Its translation is CSVSDYEQFF.